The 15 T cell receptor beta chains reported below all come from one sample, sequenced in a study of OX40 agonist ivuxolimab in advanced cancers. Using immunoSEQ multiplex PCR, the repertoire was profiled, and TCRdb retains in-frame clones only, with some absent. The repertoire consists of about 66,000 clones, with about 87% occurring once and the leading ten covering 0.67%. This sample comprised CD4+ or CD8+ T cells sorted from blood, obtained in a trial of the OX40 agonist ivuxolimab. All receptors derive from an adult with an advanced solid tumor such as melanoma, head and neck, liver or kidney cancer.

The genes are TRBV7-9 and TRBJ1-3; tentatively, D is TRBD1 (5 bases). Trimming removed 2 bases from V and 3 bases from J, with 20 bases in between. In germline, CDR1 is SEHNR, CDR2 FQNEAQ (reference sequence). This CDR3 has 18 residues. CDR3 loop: CASSLSWDPGRLGNTIYF. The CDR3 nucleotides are TGTGCCAGCAGCTTAAGCTGGGACCCGGGGCGCCTTGGAAACACCATATATTTT.

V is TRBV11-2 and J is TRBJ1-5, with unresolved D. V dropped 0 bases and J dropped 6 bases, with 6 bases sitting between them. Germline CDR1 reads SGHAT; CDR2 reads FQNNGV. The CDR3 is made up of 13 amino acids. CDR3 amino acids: CASSLDHSQPQHF. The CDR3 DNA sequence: TGTGCCAGCAGCTTAGATCATAGTCAGCCCCAGCATTTT.

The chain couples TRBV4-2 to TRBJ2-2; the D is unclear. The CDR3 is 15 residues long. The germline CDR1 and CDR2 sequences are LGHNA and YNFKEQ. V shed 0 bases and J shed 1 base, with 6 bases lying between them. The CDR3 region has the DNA TGTGCCAGCAGCCAAGAGGGGTGGAACACCGGGGAGCTGTTTTTT. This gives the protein CASSQEGWNTGELFF.

The CDR3 DNA sequence: TGCGCCAGCAGCTCAAGAGCGGGAACCGCCTACAATGAGCAGTTCTTC. This encodes CASSSRAGTAYNEQFF. This sequence joins TRBV4-1 and TRBJ2-1, with TRBD2 identical over 7 bases. This CDR3 comprises 16 residues. With 5 bases clipped from V and 2 bases from J, the junction kept 9 bases outside the gene matches. Germline loops: CDR1 MGHRA, CDR2 YSYEKL.

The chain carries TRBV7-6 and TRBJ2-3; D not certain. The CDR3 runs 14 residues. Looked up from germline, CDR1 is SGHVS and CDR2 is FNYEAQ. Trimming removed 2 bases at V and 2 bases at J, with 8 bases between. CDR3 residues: CASSLSGYTDTQYF. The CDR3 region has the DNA TGTGCCAGCAGCTTATCTGGGTACACAGATACGCAGTATTTT.

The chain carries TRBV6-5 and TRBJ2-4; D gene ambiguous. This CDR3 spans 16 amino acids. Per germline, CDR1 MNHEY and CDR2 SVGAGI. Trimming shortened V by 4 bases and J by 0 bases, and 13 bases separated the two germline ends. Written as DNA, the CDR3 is TGTGCCAGCAGTTCGGTTTGGGGAATAGCCAAAAACATTCAGTACTTC. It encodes CASSSVWGIAKNIQYF.

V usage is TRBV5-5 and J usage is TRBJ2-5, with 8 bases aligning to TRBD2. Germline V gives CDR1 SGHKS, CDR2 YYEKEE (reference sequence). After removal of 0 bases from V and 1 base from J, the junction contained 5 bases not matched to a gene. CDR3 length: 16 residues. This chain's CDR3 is CASSLVSGGPQETQYF. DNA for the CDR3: TGTGCCAGCAGCTTGGTGAGCGGGGGCCCCCAAGAGACCCAGTACTTC.

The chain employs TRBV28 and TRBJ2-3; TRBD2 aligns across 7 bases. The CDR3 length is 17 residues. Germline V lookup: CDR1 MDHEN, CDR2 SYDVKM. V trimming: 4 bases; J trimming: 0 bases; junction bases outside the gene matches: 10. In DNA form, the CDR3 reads TGTGCCAGCAGTTCCTCGGCTAGCGGCATTAGCACAGATACGCAGTATTTT. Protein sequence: CASSSSASGISTDTQYF.

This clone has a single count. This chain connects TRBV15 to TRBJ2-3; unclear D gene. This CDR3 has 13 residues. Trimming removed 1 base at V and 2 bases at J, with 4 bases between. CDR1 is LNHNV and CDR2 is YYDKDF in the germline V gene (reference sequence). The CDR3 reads CATSRGTTDTQYF. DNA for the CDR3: TGTGCCACCAGCAGAGGAACCACAGATACGCAGTATTTT.

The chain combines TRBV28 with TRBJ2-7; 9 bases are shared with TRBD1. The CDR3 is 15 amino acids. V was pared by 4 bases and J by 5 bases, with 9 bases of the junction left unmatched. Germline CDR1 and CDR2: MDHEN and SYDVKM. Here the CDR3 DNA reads TGTGCCAGCAGTTCCTCCGGGACAGGGAACCACGAGCAGTACTTC. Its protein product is CASSSSGTGNHEQYF.

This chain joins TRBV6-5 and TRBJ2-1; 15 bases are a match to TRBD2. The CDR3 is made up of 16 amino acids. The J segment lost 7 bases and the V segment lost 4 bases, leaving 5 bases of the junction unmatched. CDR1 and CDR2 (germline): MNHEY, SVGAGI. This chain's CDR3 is CASSFPGTSGRNEQFF. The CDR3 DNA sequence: TGTGCCAGCAGTTTCCCCGGGACTAGCGGGAGGAATGAGCAGTTCTTC.

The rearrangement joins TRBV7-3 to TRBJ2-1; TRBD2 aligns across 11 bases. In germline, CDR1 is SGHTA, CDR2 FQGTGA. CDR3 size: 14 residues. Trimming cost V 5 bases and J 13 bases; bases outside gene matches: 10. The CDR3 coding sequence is TGTGCCAGCAGCCCTCTAGCGGGAGGCCCCCCTCAGTTCTTC. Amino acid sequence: CASSPLAGGPPQFF.

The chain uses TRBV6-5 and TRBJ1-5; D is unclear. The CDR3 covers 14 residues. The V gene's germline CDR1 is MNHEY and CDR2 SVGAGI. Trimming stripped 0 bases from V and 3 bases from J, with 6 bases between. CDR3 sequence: CASSYSQSNQPQHF. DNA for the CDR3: TGTGCCAGCAGTTACTCGCAGTCCAATCAGCCCCAGCATTTT.

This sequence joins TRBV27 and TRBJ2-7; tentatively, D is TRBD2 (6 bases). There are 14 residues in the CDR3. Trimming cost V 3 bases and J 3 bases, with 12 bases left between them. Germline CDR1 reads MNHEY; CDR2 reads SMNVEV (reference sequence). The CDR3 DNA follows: TGTGCCAGCAGTTTTGACGGGAGACACTACGAGCAGTACTTC. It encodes CASSFDGRHYEQYF.

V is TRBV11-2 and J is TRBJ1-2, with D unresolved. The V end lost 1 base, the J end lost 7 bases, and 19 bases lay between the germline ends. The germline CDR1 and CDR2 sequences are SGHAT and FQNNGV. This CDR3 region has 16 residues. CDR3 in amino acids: CASSLGVVGQIGGYTF. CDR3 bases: TGTGCCAGCAGCTTAGGTGTGGTAGGGCAAATTGGTGGCTACACCTTC. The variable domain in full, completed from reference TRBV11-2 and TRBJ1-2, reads EAGVAQSPRYKIIEKRQSVAFWCNPISGHATLYWYQQILGQGPKLLIQFQNNGVVDDSQLPKDRFSAERLKGVDSTLKIQPAKLEDSAVYLCASSLGVVGQIGGYTFGSGTRLTVV.